The entry that follows covers one T cell receptor (beta chain) sequence. Its target antigen remains unknown. No qualities accompany the bases; no much larger clone lies one base away. Genomic DNA served as template for TCR beta VDJ combination and CDR3 sequence profiling. An Illumina HiSeq 2000 was the platform used for TCR repertoire sequencing. The paper's processing steps were these. TRBV/TRBJ rearrangement plots, CDR3 size and DJ length profiles, and Simpson's diversity index were used to evaluate the repertoires. The most abundant DNA sequence in the deep sequencing data was taken as the immunodominant clone. CDR3 amino acid sequences were checked for sharing between subjects and were compared against published repertoires and the VDJdb database. Clones were called with MiXCR by TCRdb after fastp trimmed the public reads at Q25, and only in-frame beta chains were retained. When rows share a CDR3 protein, they turn into one entry using the most common DNA and genes. Clone size and V and J calls follow TCRdb, not the original study. Within this sample are about 190,000 distinct CDR3 sequences, with roughly 64% of them counted one time only. Jointly, the top ten make up under 60% of the sample.

The entry originates in a study of CD8+CD57+ T cells in acquired aplastic anemia listed by TCRdb under 2018. For context, the study as a whole: A mean of about 3.2 ug of DNA, ranging from roughly 0.2 to 30 ug, was extracted from sorted CD4+ and CD8+ cells. The paper as a whole reports these results and caveats: CD8+ Simpson's diversity did not differ significantly between patients and healthy controls (P=0.060). Although under 35 CD8+ CDR3 sequences were shared by patients and controls, these sequences appeared highly expressed in patients and within the immunodominant clones of patients.

TCR repertoires of sorted CD4+ and CD8+ blood T cells from severe aplastic anemia patients and healthy subjects were deep-sequenced in the study. Ficoll-Paque density gradient centrifugation was used to isolate peripheral blood mononuclear cells. Before DNA extraction, CD4+ and CD8+ T cells were sorted with FACS or magnetic beads. The sample was sorted CD4+, CD8+, or CD8+CD57+ T cells (not recorded which) from PBMCs. This TCR came from a human donor with severe aplastic anemia or a healthy control (not recorded which).

This receptor carries the CDR3 CASSLAGQYGYTF. The nucleotide sequence reads as follows: TGTGCCAGCAGCTTAGCGGGTCAGTATGGCTACACCTTC. The chain joins TRBV11-3 to TRBJ1-2, with no confidently assigned D gene. CDR1 and CDR2 are read off the germline V gene as SGHNT and YENEEA. Cut back by 1 base and 5 bases, the V and J ends lie 8 bases apart. The CDR3 runs 13 residues from the cysteine to the phenylalanine. Only CDR3 DNA remains: 39 bases, in frame from the first base.